These T cell receptor beta chains were read from a single sample in a study of T cells after yellow fever vaccination. In TCRdb, the 5' RACE reads were re-called with MiXCR into one record per CDR3 protein. The sample contains 250,000 to 400,000 distinct CDR3 sequences, 4.1% of which appear only once. This specimen was PBMCs, taken 5 days after the yellow fever booster vaccination. Receptors were obtained from a man between 18 and 29 years old who received the YFV17D yellow fever vaccine. The CDR3 runs from the conserved cysteine through the conserved F or W. The D gene is left open where the match is weak. Some rows have no size entry. The others give once, few or many, or a class for an expanded clone.

d_gene	abundance	j_gene	v_gene	len	CDR3nt	CDR3aa
TRBD1	.	TRBJ1-6	TRBV27	14	TGTGCCAGCAGCACACAGGGGGCCGACTCACCCCTCCACTTT	CASSTQGADSPLHF
.	.	TRBJ1-5	TRBV4-2	15	TGTGCCAGCAGCCAAGATCGAGATAGCAATCAGCCCCAGCATTTT	CASSQDRDSNQPQHF
TRBD1	many	TRBJ2-5	TRBV5-1	15	TGCGCCAGCAGCTGGACGGACAGGGGGGAAGAGACCCAGTACTTC	CASSWTDRGEETQYF
TRBD2	few	TRBJ2-1	TRBV5-1	16	TGCGCCAGCAGCTTGGATCGACTAGCCGGCTCCAATGAGCAGTTCTTC	CASSLDRLAGSNEQFF
.	many	TRBJ2-3	TRBV5-1	15	TGCGCCAGCAGGGGACCTACTCTAAACACAGATACGCAGTATTTT	CASRGPTLNTDTQYF
TRBD1	few	TRBJ1-1	TRBV4-1	16	TGCGCCAGCAGCCAAGATGGTGCAGGGGGAGGAACTGAAGCTTTCTTT	CASSQDGAGGGTEAFF
.	.	TRBJ1-2	TRBV6-5	12	TGTGCCAGCACCGACAGGTTTGGTGGCTACACCTTC	CASTDRFGGYTF
.	many	TRBJ1-1	TRBV5-1	15	TGCGCCAGCAGCTTGGCCTCGGGCGGCAGCGTAACGGCTTTCTTT	CASSLASGGSVTAFF
TRBD2	many	TRBJ2-3	TRBV7-8	17	TGTGCCAGCAGCCCTACGGGGGGGCTTGGATTCACAGATACGCAGTATTTT	CASSPTGGLGFTDTQYF
.	many	TRBJ1-2	TRBV7-9	13	TGTGCCAGCAGCTTAGTAAGGGACTATGGCTACACCTTC	CASSLVRDYGYTF
TRBD1	.	TRBJ2-5	TRBV5-1	15	TGCGCCAGCAGAAGGACAGGGGAGTACCAAGAGACCCAGTACTTC	CASRRTGEYQETQYF
.	few	TRBJ2-6	TRBV18	17	TGTGCCAGCTCACCGAGGGCAGCGACCTCTGGGGCCAACGTCCTGACTTTC	CASSPRAATSGANVLTF
.	many	TRBJ1-1	TRBV5-5	15	TGTGCCAGCAGCCTTGTTGGGCTGCCTAACACTGAAGCTTTCTTT	CASSLVGLPNTEAFF
.	few	TRBJ2-3	TRBV29-1	13	TGCAGCGCCCAGGATCCTGCGAGAGATACGCAGTATTTT	CSAQDPARDTQYF
.	many	TRBJ2-7	TRBV7-2	13	TGTGCCAGCAGCCCCGGGGGCACGGGCGAGCAGTACTTC	CASSPGGTGEQYF
.	.	TRBJ2-5	TRBV19	14	TGTGCCAGTAGTATAATGGGGTACCAAGAGACCCAGTACTTC	CASSIMGYQETQYF
.	.	TRBJ2-3	TRBV27	15	TGTGCCAGCAGTTTAAGACAGCCTCGCACAGATACGCAGTATTTT	CASSLRQPRTDTQYF
.	.	TRBJ2-7	TRBV5-1	13	TGCGACAGCAGCTTGGACAGACTCTACGAGCAGTACTTC	CDSSLDRLYEQYF
TRBD1	.	TRBJ1-2	TRBV5-1	14	TGCGCCAGCAGCTTGGGGACAGGGCCGGATGGCTACACCTTC	CASSLGTGPDGYTF
TRBD2	.	TRBJ2-3	TRBV9	17	TGTGCCAGCAGCGGGTTATTAGCGGGGGGCCCCACAGATACGCAGTATTTT	CASSGLLAGGPTDTQYF
.	many	TRBJ2-2	TRBV5-1	14	TGCGCCAGCAGCTTGTGGGGCCGGACCGGGGAGCTGTTTTTT	CASSLWGRTGELFF
.	.	TRBJ2-7	TRBV6-2/TRBV6-3	14	TGTGCCAGCAGCTCGGGAGAGGAGGCCCACGAGCAGTACTTC	CASSSGEEAHEQYF
TRBD2	few	TRBJ2-1	TRBV27	18	TGTGCCAGCAGTTCCCTAGCGGGGGGGTATAACTCCTACAATGAGCAGTTCTTC	CASSSLAGGYNSYNEQFF
.	few	TRBJ2-5	TRBV7-2	13	TGTGCCAGCAGCCCTAGAGTCCAAGAGACCCAGTACTTC	CASSPRVQETQYF
TRBD2	few	TRBJ2-2	TRBV2	18	TGTGCCAGCAGTTCCCTAGCGGGGGGGCCGGCAAACACCGGGGAGCTGTTTTTT	CASSSLAGGPANTGELFF
TRBD2	few	TRBJ2-1	TRBV9	16	TGTGCCAGCAGCGACCGACTAGCGGGGAACTACAATGAGCAGTTCTTC	CASSDRLAGNYNEQFF
TRBD1	.	TRBJ1-1	TRBV7-2	13	TGTGCCAGCAGCTTGGACAGGCGATCTGAAGCTTTCTTT	CASSLDRRSEAFF
TRBD1	.	TRBJ2-7	TRBV11-2	15	TGTGCCAGCAGCTTCGGGACAGATACCTCCTACGAGCAGTACTTC	CASSFGTDTSYEQYF
.	few	TRBJ1-6	TRBV12-3/TRBV12-4	14	TGTGCCAGCAGTTTACTTGGCGGGGAATCACCCCTCCACTTT	CASSLLGGESPLHF
.	few	TRBJ2-1	TRBV5-1	14	TGCGCCAGCAGCTCGGAGGGTTGGGGCGGCGAGCAGTTCTTC	CASSSEGWGGEQFF
.	.	TRBJ2-2	TRBV19	16	TGTGCCAGTACCTGGGTATCGCTCCCGAACACCGGGGAGCTGTTTTTT	CASTWVSLPNTGELFF
.	many	TRBJ1-3	TRBV10-3	13	TGTGCCATCAGTGGGGCAGGTGGAAACACCATATATTTT	CAISGAGGNTIYF
.	many	TRBJ1-1	TRBV5-6	13	TGTGCCAGCAGCAGGGGTCGGCCGGGAGGAGCTTTCTTT	CASSRGRPGGAFF
.	many	TRBJ2-7	TRBV5-1	12	TGCGCCAGCGGTCCGACAGACCGCGAGCAGTACTTC	CASGPTDREQYF
TRBD2	few	TRBJ2-3	TRBV9	15	TGTGCCAGCAGCGACCGGGACTACGAACCCCATACGCAGTATTTT	CASSDRDYEPHTQYF
.	many	TRBJ1-6	TRBV7-2	14	TGTGCCAGCACCCATGGGGGGGTAAATTCACCCCTCCACTTT	CASTHGGVNSPLHF
.	.	TRBJ1-1	TRBV5-6	15	TGTGCCAGCAGCTTGGGGCGTAGAATGAACACTGAAGCTTTCTTT	CASSLGRRMNTEAFF
.	few	TRBJ1-2	TRBV10-3	14	TGTGCCATCAGTGAGTCGCAAGCTAACTATGGCTACACCTTC	CAISESQANYGYTF
TRBD1	few	TRBJ2-5	TRBV5-5	16	TGTGCCAGCAGCTTCCCGGGGACAGGGCGGTTTGAGACCCAGTACTTC	CASSFPGTGRFETQYF
.	.	TRBJ2-2	TRBV10-2	14	TGCGCCAGCAGTGAAGGGACCCTCACCGGGGAGCTGTTTTTT	CASSEGTLTGELFF
TRBD1	.	TRBJ2-3	TRBV7-2	15	TGTGCCAGCAGCTTGGGACAGGTCCTAGCAGATACGCAGTATTTT	CASSLGQVLADTQYF
.	many	TRBJ1-1	TRBV7-9	17	TGTGCCAGCACCCAGCGTCGGGCGGCTTTCCCCAACACTGAAGCTTTCTTT	CASTQRRAAFPNTEAFF
.	few	TRBJ2-3	TRBV12-3/TRBV12-4	14	TGTGCCAGCAGTTTTGCAGGGGTCCCAGATACGCAGTATTTT	CASSFAGVPDTQYF
TRBD2	many	TRBJ2-5	TRBV7-2	13	TGTGCCAGCAGCTTTAGGGAGGGAGAGACCCAGTACTTC	CASSFREGETQYF
.	many	TRBJ2-3	TRBV10-3	15	TGTGCCATCAGTGACGACAGGAAGATAGCAGATACGCAGTATTTT	CAISDDRKIADTQYF
TRBD1	.	TRBJ2-3	TRBV13	18	TGTGCCAGCAGCTTAGGGCGATACAGGGGGCGCCCGACAGATACGCAGTATTTT	CASSLGRYRGRPTDTQYF
TRBD2	many	TRBJ2-5	TRBV20-1	14	TGCAGTGCTAGAACCGGGACTAGGGGAGAGACCCAGTACTTC	CSARTGTRGETQYF
TRBD2	.	TRBJ2-7	TRBV5-1	16	TGCGCCAGCAGCCCCTGGACTAGCGGGGGGTCCTACGAGCAGTACTTC	CASSPWTSGGSYEQYF
.	few	TRBJ2-5	TRBV6-5	14	TGTGCCAGCAGTTACTGGACCTCCCAAGAGACCCAGTACTTC	CASSYWTSQETQYF
TRBD1	.	TRBJ1-2	TRBV10-3	12	TGTGCCCACTCCGCGACAGGGGATGGCTACACCTTC	CAHSATGDGYTF